The 25 T cell receptor beta chains reported below all come from one sample, sequenced in a study of blood T cell repertoires in COVID-19. Here immunoSEQ multiplex PCR was the method, and the copy in TCRdb shows in-frame clones only, minus some. The top ten hold around 1% of the sample, which has more than 300,000 clones, nearly 90% seen once. Sequenced: peripheral blood. The receptors shown here come from a woman in her thirties or forties with COVID-19, enrolled during active disease.

The chain combines TRBV6-2 or TRBV6-3 with TRBJ2-5, with D uncertain. V was pared by 5 bases and J by 5 bases, with 18 bases between. CDR1 is MNHEY and CDR2 is SVGEGT in the germline V gene. The CDR3 runs to 15 residues. CDR3 protein: CASSPIRAPGETQYF. CDR3 nucleotide sequence: TGTGCCAGCAGTCCAATAAGAGCCCCGGGTGAGACCCAGTACTTC.

The chain is built from TRBV5-4 and TRBJ1-2; a possible D gene is TRBD1 (5 bases). Germline values: CDR1 SGHNT, CDR2 YYREEE (reference sequence). The CDR3 totals 12 residues. V lost 4 bases, J lost 8 bases, and 12 bases lay in between. The CDR3 loop reads CASSGATGGYTF. Written as DNA, the CDR3 is TGTGCCAGCAGCGGGGCCACCGGGGGCTACACCTTC.

This clone was picked up one time. The chain couples TRBV5-1 to TRBJ2-1; 7 bases are a match to TRBD2. CDR1 is SGHRS and CDR2 is YFSETQ in the germline V gene. The CDR3 covers 15 residues. The J segment lost 4 bases and the V segment lost 3 bases, leaving 7 bases of the junction unmatched. The CDR3 DNA sequence: TGCGCCAGCAGCTCGCTCCTAGCGGAATACAATGAGCAGTTCTTC. It codes for CASSSLLAEYNEQFF.

This chain connects TRBV19 to TRBJ1-5; 10 nucleotides align to TRBD1. This CDR3 contains 19 residues. Trimming took 2 bases from V and 6 from J; bases not matched to a gene: 16. Looked up from germline, CDR1 is LNHDA and CDR2 is SQIVND (reference sequence). CDR3 bases: TGTGCCAGTAGTATAAGACGTCCCGGGACAGGGGAGAGAGGTCAGCCCCAGCATTTT. It translates to CASSIRRPGTGERGQPQHF. Looking up the rest from reference TRBV19 and TRBJ1-5 gives the full variable domain: DGGITQSPKYLFRKEGQNVTLSCEQNLNHDAMYWYRQDPGQGLRLIYYSQIVNDFQKGDIAEGYSVSREKKESFPLTVTSAQKNPTAFYLCASSIRRPGTGERGQPQHFGDGTRLSIL.

This clone was picked up many times. The chain has TRBV28 and TRBJ1-1, with D possibly being TRBD1 (5 bases). The V end was cut by 5 bases, the J end by 4 bases, with 17 bases between. This CDR3 spans 15 amino acids. Germline-derived CDR1 and CDR2 are MDHEN and SYDVKM. The CDR3 region is CASSPPDRPSTEAFF. The CDR3 DNA reads as TGTGCCAGCAGTCCCCCCGACAGACCCAGCACTGAAGCTTTCTTT. The entire variable domain, with the rest obtained from reference TRBV28 and TRBJ1-1, is as follows: DVKVTQSSRYLVKRTGEKVFLECVQDMDHENMFWYRQDPGLGLRLIYFSYDVKMKEKGDIPEGYSVSREKKERFSLILESASTNQTSMYLCASSPPDRPSTEAFFGQGTRLTVV.

The rearrangement joins TRBV4-1 to TRBJ2-3, with TRBD1 matching over 12 bases. Germline lookup yields CDR1 MGHRA and CDR2 YSYEKL. This CDR3 contains 20 residues. J was trimmed by 6 bases and V by 3 bases; bases with no gene match: 19. The CDR3 coding sequence is TGCGCCAGCAGCCATAAACAGCAAGAACCGGGACAGGGGGCAGGGGATACGCAGTATTTT. Its translation: CASSHKQQEPGQGAGDTQYF.

The rearrangement links TRBV28 to TRBJ2-7, with D tentatively TRBD2 (6 bases). The CDR3 has 15 amino acids. V was cut by 5 bases and J by 0 bases, with 14 bases left in between. Germline CDR1 reads MDHEN; CDR2 reads SYDVKM. CDR3 bases: TGTGCCAGCAGTATCTATGGGGGGATCTCCTACGAGCAGTACTTC. Amino acid sequence: CASSIYGGISYEQYF.

The V and J genes are TRBV6-4 and TRBJ2-3; possible D gene TRBD2, 5 bases. The germline CDR1 and CDR2 sequences are MRHNA and SNTAGT. CDR3 length equals 14 residues. V dropped 3 bases and J dropped 3 bases, with 10 bases sitting between them. In nucleotides, the CDR3 is TGTGCCAGCAGTGAAGGACTCGGGACAGATACGCAGTATTTT. Encoded protein: CASSEGLGTDTQYF.

V is TRBV20-1 and J is TRBJ1-2; tentative D call: TRBD1 (5 bases). The CDR3 contains 10 residues. Germline V gives CDR1 DFQATT, CDR2 SNEGSKA (reference sequence). Between the trimmed V and J ends, which lost 4 bases and 8 bases, there was a span of 8 bases. The CDR3 nucleotides read TGCAGTGCTACAGGGCCGGGCTACACCTTC. Translating it yields CSATGPGYTF.

The gene calls are TRBV28 and TRBJ1-2, with 7 bases lining up with TRBD1. Germline CDR1 MDHEN, CDR2 SYDVKM. This CDR3 is built from 14 residues. The junction had 2 bases not matched to a gene; V was cut back by 3 bases and J by 1 base. The CDR3 sequence is CASSLGQFNYGYTF. The CDR3 DNA follows: TGTGCCAGCAGTTTGGGACAGTTTAACTATGGCTACACCTTC.

This clone was seen only a few times. DNA of the CDR3: TGTGCCAGCAGCTTAGACAGGGCTGCCTACGAGCAGTACTTC. Residues: CASSLDRAAYEQYF. The chain has TRBV7-8 and TRBJ2-7; possible D gene TRBD1, 6 bases. V was trimmed by 1 base and J by 2 bases, leaving 9 bases between them. The germline gives CDR1 SGHVS, CDR2 FQNEAQ. This CDR3 is built from 14 residues.

This chain connects TRBV4-3 to TRBJ1-1, with D perhaps matching TRBD1 (6 bases). The V gene's germline CDR1 is LGHNA and CDR2 YSLEER. CDR3 length equals 15 residues. Deletions cut 3 bases from V and 4 bases from J, with 15 bases between. In DNA form, the CDR3 reads TGCGCCAGCAGCCACCAACAGGGCCCCCCCACTGAAGCTTTCTTT. Its translation: CASSHQQGPPTEAFF.

The genes are TRBV7-2 and TRBJ2-5; 9 bases agree with TRBD2. CDR1 SGHTA and CDR2 FQGNSA come from the germline V gene. The V gene end was trimmed by 6 bases and the J gene end by 4 bases; junction bases not matched to a gene: 6. This CDR3 is 14 amino acids long. CDR3 amino acids: CASRERGAPETQYF. CDR3 nucleotide sequence: TGTGCCAGCAGGGAGCGGGGGGCCCCAGAGACCCAGTACTTC.

V usage is TRBV12-3 or TRBV12-4 and J usage is TRBJ2-2; D is unresolved. The ends were cut back, 11 bases at V and 6 bases at J, with 16 bases in the middle. The CDR3 contains 13 residues. CDR3 in DNA: TGTGCCGTCGGGTTGCTTTCGGCCGGGGAGCTGTTTTTT. Translating gives CAVGLLSAGELFF.

This chain connects TRBV5-6 to TRBJ2-1; D may be TRBD2 (6 bases). V was pared by 0 bases and J by 5 bases, with 12 bases between. CDR3 length: 15 residues. The V gene's germline CDR1 is SGHDT and CDR2 YYEEEE. CDR3 sequence reads: CASSLAPGSHNEQFF. The CDR3 DNA sequence: TGTGCCAGCAGCTTGGCCCCCGGGAGCCACAATGAGCAGTTCTTC. The entire variable domain, with the rest obtained from reference TRBV5-6 and TRBJ2-1, is as follows: DAGVTQSPTHLIKTRGQQVTLRCSPKSGHDTVSWYQQALGQGPQFIFQYYEEEERQRGNFPDRFSGHQFPNYSSELNVNALLLGDSALYLCASSLAPGSHNEQFFGPGTRLTVL.

The chain carries TRBV27 and TRBJ1-1; D perhaps matches TRBD1 (6 bases). The CDR3 totals 18 residues. Trimming cost V 1 base and J 1 base, with 19 bases left between them. Germline V gene lookup returns CDR1 MNHEY and CDR2 SMNVEV (reference sequence). CDR3 residues: CASSLLGPGQPTNTEAFF. The CDR3 bases are TGTGCCAGCAGTTTATTGGGCCCCGGACAGCCCACGAACACTGAAGCTTTCTTT.

The genes are TRBV7-6 and TRBJ1-6, with D unresolved. The CDR3 is made up of 13 amino acids. V was trimmed by 5 bases and J by 13 bases, leaving 15 bases between them. CDR1 is SGHVS, CDR2 FNYEAQ, per germline. The CDR3 sequence is CASSLESGSPLHF. The CDR3 DNA reads as TGTGCCAGCAGCCTCGAATCAGGAAGTCCCCTCCACTTT.

This CDR3 is CAWSVGHSTNQPQHF. CDR3 in DNA: TGTGCCTGGAGTGTCGGACACAGCACCAATCAGCCCCAGCATTTT. This rearrangement joins TRBV30 to TRBJ1-5; perhaps TRBD1 as D (5 bases). Trimming removed 0 bases at V and 3 bases at J, with 12 bases between. The CDR3 is 15 residues long. Germline CDR1 is GTSNPN and CDR2 is SVGIG (reference sequence).

This clone was found once. The chain employs TRBV28 and TRBJ1-3; D ambiguous. The CDR3 is made up of 16 amino acids. Germline CDR1 is MDHEN and CDR2 is SYDVKM. V lost 3 bases and J 0 bases, leaving 12 bases between the germline ends. CDR3 sequence (DNA): TGTGCCAGCAGTTTGGGCCCGGCGCTCTCTGGAAACACCATATATTTT. This sequence encodes CASSLGPALSGNTIYF.

The J gene is TRBJ1-1, the V gene TRBV27, with D unresolved. Germline V gives CDR1 MNHEY, CDR2 SMNVEV (reference sequence). V dropped 2 bases and J dropped 3 bases, with 16 bases sitting between them. CDR3 size: 16 residues. As DNA, the CDR3 is TGTGCCAGCAGTTTAAGGCTGCCGGAGACCTACACTGAAGCTTTCTTT. Its translation is CASSLRLPETYTEAFF.

Only a few counts were recorded for this clone. The V call is TRBV30, the J call TRBJ1-1; 8 bases map to TRBD1. The CDR3 is 14 residues long. V dropped 5 bases and J dropped 1; count of bases not matched to a gene: 6. CDR1 is GTSNPN, CDR2 SVGIG, per germline (reference sequence). CDR3 loop: CAWSPGTGNTEAFF. The CDR3 nucleotides read TGTGCCTGGTCCCCCGGGACAGGGAACACTGAAGCTTTCTTT.

Regarding this clone: Other nucleotide sequences from this sample produce the same CDR3. This rearrangement joins TRBV5-1 to TRBJ2-3; D gene unclear. The V end was cut by 0 bases, the J end by 4 bases, with 3 bases between. The length of the CDR3 is 12 residues. The V gene's germline CDR1 is SGHRS and CDR2 YFSETQ. The CDR3 coding sequence is TGCGCCAGCAGCTTGGGAGCAGATACGCAGTATTTT. Protein product: CASSLGADTQYF.

This CDR3 reads CASSQDRWLNTEAFF. In DNA, the CDR3 is TGCGCCAGCAGCCAAGACAGGTGGTTGAACACTGAAGCTTTCTTT. The genes are TRBV4-3 and TRBJ1-1, with unresolved D. Germline V gene lookup returns CDR1 LGHNA and CDR2 YSLEER. Trimming removed 0 bases from V and 0 bases from J, with 8 bases in between. The CDR3 sequence is 15 residues long.

The chain employs TRBV29-1 and TRBJ2-5, with a possible D match to TRBD1 (6 bases). Per the germline V gene, CDR1 is SQVTM and CDR2 is ANQGSEA. Trimming cost V 5 bases and J 4 bases, with 11 bases left between them. This CDR3 has 12 residues. CDR3: CSVTGNGETQYF. Written as DNA, the CDR3 is TGCAGCGTTACAGGGAATGGAGAGACCCAGTACTTC.

The gene calls are TRBV5-6 and TRBJ2-7, with D possibly matching TRBD2 (6 bases). This CDR3 has 15 residues. The germline V gene has CDR1 SGHDT and CDR2 YYEEEE. Deletions cut 6 bases from V and 0 bases from J, with 16 bases between. The CDR3 is CASTTWGVYSYEQYF. DNA for the CDR3: TGTGCCAGCACTACTTGGGGGGTTTACTCCTACGAGCAGTACTTC.